Below are 28 T cell receptor beta chains sequenced from a single sample in a study of shared clonotypes between healthy human individuals. Only in-frame clones appear in the TCRdb table, and some are missing; sequencing was by immunoSEQ multiplex PCR. The sample yields about 670,000 clones, about 78% seen once. Material: memory CD4+ T cells sorted from blood. Subset reported: CD45RA-negative fraction. Receptors were obtained from a woman in her twenties or thirties in good health.

CDR3 bases: TGTGCCAGCAGCTTCGCAGGGAACGAGCAGTACTTC. Protein product: CASSFAGNEQYF. The V call is TRBV11-2, the J call TRBJ2-7; possible D gene TRBD1, 5 bases. Germline CDR1 and CDR2: SGHAT and FQNNGV. There are 12 residues in the CDR3. V lost 3 bases to trimming and J lost 5 bases, with 8 bases between them.

The chain carries TRBV7-2 and TRBJ2-5; 8 nucleotides align to TRBD1. V dropped 1 base and J dropped 5; count of bases not matched to a gene: 6. The CDR3 covers 15 residues. Germline lookup yields CDR1 SGHTA and CDR2 FQGNSA. The CDR3 DNA reads as TGTGCCAGCAGCTTAGTCCAGGGGGCCTTGGAGACCCAGTACTTC. Encoded protein: CASSLVQGALETQYF.

J is TRBJ2-6 and V is TRBV7-3; 9 bases align to TRBD2. V dropped 1 base and J dropped 1; count of bases not matched to a gene: 5. Per the germline V gene, CDR1 is SGHTA and CDR2 is FQGTGA. The CDR3 length is 18 residues. DNA of the CDR3: TGTGCCAGCAGCTTAATAGGGCTAGCGGGGTCTGGGGCCAACGTCCTGACTTTC. It translates to CASSLIGLAGSGANVLTF.

The genes are TRBV19 and TRBJ2-1, with 13 bases that match TRBD2. The J segment lost 6 bases and the V segment lost 5 bases, leaving 7 bases of the junction unmatched. Germline V gene sequence: CDR1 LNHDA, CDR2 SQIVND (reference sequence). CDR3 length equals 16 residues. CDR3 nucleotides: TGTGCCAGTAGTCTTGGACTAGCGGGAGTTGTCAATGAGCAGTTCTTC. Translated, it gives CASSLGLAGVVNEQFF.

The rearrangement uses TRBV7-2 and TRBJ2-1; TRBD2 matches at 8 bases. The CDR3 covers 16 residues. The germline CDR1 and CDR2 sequences are SGHTA and FQGNSA. V dropped 2 bases and J dropped 3; count of bases not matched to a gene: 6. The CDR3 spells CASSLSGTRIYNEQFF. The CDR3 DNA sequence: TGTGCCAGCAGCTTATCCGGGACTAGAATCTACAATGAGCAGTTCTTC.

This clone was counted between two and nine times. V and J are TRBV5-1 and TRBJ2-3; D is possibly TRBD1 or TRBD2 (5 bases each). This CDR3 region has 14 residues. With 0 bases removed from V and 4 bases from J, the gap between germline ends came to 9 bases. Per germline, CDR1 SGHRS and CDR2 YFSETQ. CDR3 nucleotide sequence: TGCGCCAGCAGCTTGGGAGGGGTATCAGATACGCAGTATTTT. It yields the protein CASSLGGVSDTQYF.

The chain is built from TRBV28 and TRBJ2-1; D unclear. CDR1 MDHEN and CDR2 SYDVKM come from the germline V gene. Trimming stripped 1 base from V and 8 bases from J, with 9 bases between. The CDR3 loop spans 13 amino acids. Here the CDR3 DNA reads TGTGCCAGCAGTTTATACGCTGGGGATGAGCAGTTCTTC. This codes for CASSLYAGDEQFF.

CDR3 protein: CASSPGDLAADTQYF. DNA of the CDR3: TGTGCCAGCAGCCCAGGAGACTTAGCGGCAGATACGCAGTATTTT. V usage is TRBV7-2 and J usage is TRBJ2-3; tentative D call: TRBD2 (6 bases). Deletions cut 5 bases from V and 4 bases from J, with 16 bases between. Germline V gene sequence: CDR1 SGHTA, CDR2 FQGNSA. The CDR3 spans 15 residues.

This clone was observed at least ten times. This rearrangement joins TRBV29-1 to TRBJ2-1; D is possibly TRBD1 (6 bases). CDR1 is SQVTM and CDR2 is ANQGSEA in the germline V gene. V was clipped by 6 bases and J by 15 bases, with 9 bases between them. This CDR3 spans 8 amino acids. The CDR3 loop is CSVQGLFF. The CDR3 bases are TGCAGCGTGCAGGGGCTGTTCTTC.

This clone has only a few counts. The chain is built from TRBV5-4 and TRBJ2-5; 8 bases fit TRBD2. After removal of 4 bases from V and 5 bases from J, the junction contained 10 bases not matched to a gene. Germline V CDR1 and CDR2: SGHNT, YYREEE (reference sequence). The length of the CDR3 is 15 residues. CDR3 in amino acids: CASSEPGGPGETQYF. CDR3 in DNA: TGTGCCAGCAGCGAACCGGGAGGGCCGGGGGAGACCCAGTACTTC.

This clone was picked up a small number of times. J is TRBJ1-2 and V is TRBV28, with D unresolved. Germline V gene sequence: CDR1 MDHEN, CDR2 SYDVKM. The CDR3 runs to 13 residues. V gave up 7 bases and J gave up 8 bases, with 17 bases separating them. CDR3 bases: TGTGCCAGCACCTCTGCCCAGGCGTGGGGCTACACCTTC. Translating gives CASTSAQAWGYTF.

This clone was detected a few times. The chain is built from TRBV21-1 and TRBJ1-5. TRBV21-1 constitutes a pseudogene. CDR3 length: 14 amino acids. In DNA form, the CDR3 reads TGTGCCAGCAGCAAAGGGCAGAACTATCAGCCCCAGCATTTT. It specifies CASSKGQNYQPQHF.

This clone was counted only a few times. This rearrangement joins TRBV7-9 to TRBJ1-1; D is unclear. The CDR3 loop spans 12 amino acids. The V gene's germline CDR1 is SEHNR and CDR2 FQNEAQ (reference sequence). DNA for the CDR3: TGTGCACGGGCGCCCATGAACACTGAAGCTTTCTTT. As protein: CARAPMNTEAFF.

This clone was observed a few times. The gene calls are TRBV28 and TRBJ1-1; D uncertain. Per the germline V gene, CDR1 is MDHEN and CDR2 is SYDVKM. Trimming took off 8 bases at V and 6 bases at J, with 19 bases between the two ends. This CDR3 has 14 amino acids. CDR3 DNA: TGTGCCAGCGGGGAACATTCCCCTGGGGCTGAAGCTTTCTTT. Its protein product is CASGEHSPGAEAFF.

The J gene is TRBJ2-7, the V gene TRBV15; TRBD2 aligns across 11 bases. Germline CDR1 LNHNV, CDR2 YYDKDF (reference sequence). This CDR3 contains 16 residues. The V segment lost 3 bases and the J segment 2 bases; nucleotides outside the gene matches: 6. CDR3 DNA: TGTGCCACCAGCAGTGATAGCGGGGGGGAAACCTACGAGCAGTACTTC. Its protein product is CATSSDSGGETYEQYF. The whole variable domain, remainder taken from reference TRBV15 and TRBJ2-7, is DAMVIQNPRYQVTQFGKPVTLSCSQTLNHNVMYWYQQKSSQAPKLLFHYYDKDFNNEADTPDNFQSRRPNTSFCFLDIRSPGLGDTAMYLCATSSDSGGETYEQYFGPGTRLTVT.

The chain combines TRBV15 with TRBJ2-5; D possibly corresponds to TRBD2 (5 bases). Germline V gene lookup returns CDR1 LNHNV and CDR2 YYDKDF (reference sequence). The CDR3 loop spans 15 amino acids. The ends were cut back, 5 bases at V and 5 bases at J, with 18 bases in the middle. The CDR3 loop is CATSPRLALTETQYF. CDR3 in DNA: TGTGCCACCAGCCCCCGCCTAGCCCTCACTGAGACCCAGTACTTC. The full variable domain, in which reference TRBV15 and TRBJ2-5 provide the parts outside the CDR3, is DAMVIQNPRYQVTQFGKPVTLSCSQTLNHNVMYWYQQKSSQAPKLLFHYYDKDFNNEADTPDNFQSRRPNTSFCFLDIRSPGLGDTAMYLCATSPRLALTETQYFGPGTRLLVL.

Ten or more counts support this clone. The chain has TRBV15 and TRBJ1-4; D remains unclear. V was pared by 1 base and J by 5 bases, with 11 bases between. The CDR3 extends over 15 amino acids. CDR1 is LNHNV, CDR2 YYDKDF, per germline (reference sequence). CDR3 amino acids: CATSRGEGGNEKLFF. Here the CDR3 DNA reads TGTGCCACCAGCAGAGGGGAGGGAGGCAATGAAAAACTGTTTTTT.

This chain uses TRBV6-6 with TRBJ1-1; D not resolved. The CDR3 has 12 residues. V dropped 2 bases and J dropped 11 bases, with 12 bases sitting between them. Germline CDR1 and CDR2: MNHNY and SVGAGI (reference sequence). The DNA for the CDR3 is TGTGCCAGCAGTTACGGCGACCGCCTGGCTTTCTTT. Its translation is CASSYGDRLAFF.

Remarks on this clone: Other DNA sequences from this sample encode an identical CDR3 as well. The chain couples TRBV5-1 to TRBJ2-7; D is unresolved. Trimming pared 3 bases from V and 3 bases from J, leaving 4 bases between. The CDR3 consists of 11 residues. Germline values: CDR1 SGHRS, CDR2 YFSETQ. CDR3 DNA: TGCGCCAGCAGCTCGAACTACGAGCAGTACTTC. Protein sequence: CASSSNYEQYF.

The CDR3 reads CASSQLSGASSYEQYF. The CDR3 coding sequence is TGTGCCAGCAGCCAACTTAGCGGGGCGAGCTCCTACGAGCAGTACTTC. The V gene is TRBV7-8, the J gene TRBJ2-7, with 8 bases fitting TRBD2. Germline loops: CDR1 SGHVS, CDR2 FQNEAQ. V shed 5 bases and J 0 bases; nucleotides not matched to a gene: 9. There are 16 residues in the CDR3.

This clone occurred a few times. Other DNA sequences within the sample encode an identical CDR3. V is TRBV29-1 and J is TRBJ2-3; 7 bases align to TRBD2. V lost 1 base, J lost 5 bases, and 3 bases stayed unmatched. Germline loops: CDR1 SQVTM, CDR2 ANQGSEA. This CDR3 is 13 amino acids long. The CDR3 sequence: CSVEGLAEDTQYF. CDR3 sequence (DNA): TGCAGCGTTGAAGGCCTAGCGGAAGATACGCAGTATTTT.

The rearrangement links TRBV5-1 to TRBJ1-2, with D unresolved. The CDR3 runs to 13 residues. CDR1 SGHRS and CDR2 YFSETQ come from the germline V gene. V lost 0 bases and J lost 4, with 7 bases in between. The CDR3 coding sequence is TGCGCCAGCAGCTTGGACGAGAGCTATGGCTACACCTTC. This gives the protein CASSLDESYGYTF.

The chain is built from TRBV27 and TRBJ2-3; D is perhaps TRBD1 (5 bases). Germline assignment: CDR1 MNHEY and CDR2 SMNVEV (reference sequence). V lost 3 bases, J lost 6 bases, and 10 bases lay in between. The CDR3 is 13 amino acids. The CDR3 spells CASSFRDLDTQYF. CDR3 nucleotide sequence: TGTGCCAGCAGTTTCAGGGATTTGGATACGCAGTATTTT.

The chain recombines TRBV5-1 with TRBJ2-7, with 12 positions matching TRBD1. This CDR3 is built from 15 residues. After removal of 3 bases from V and 6 bases from J, the junction contained 7 bases not matched to a gene. The germline CDR1 and CDR2 sequences are SGHRS and YFSETQ. CDR3 DNA: TGCGCCAGCAGCTACCTCCTGGGACAGGGGGCCGAGCAGTACTTC. This sequence encodes CASSYLLGQGAEQYF. Together with reference TRBV5-1 and TRBJ2-7, the CDR3 gives the full variable domain: KAGVTQTPRYLIKTRGQQVTLSCSPISGHRSVSWYQQTPGQGLQFLFEYFSETQRNKGNFPGRFSGRQFSNSRSEMNVSTLELGDSALYLCASSYLLGQGAEQYFGPGTRLTVT.

The chain couples TRBV6-5 to TRBJ2-3; perhaps TRBD2 as D (6 bases). This CDR3 is 15 amino acids long. The germline CDR1 and CDR2 sequences are MNHEY and SVGAGI. V lost 6 bases and J lost 7, with 20 bases in between. The CDR3 spells CASRPLEGISYTQYF. Here the CDR3 DNA reads TGTGCCAGCAGACCCTTGGAGGGGATTTCATATACGCAGTATTTT.

There are a few counts of this clone. This chain joins TRBV28 and TRBJ1-5, with 7 bases matching TRBD1. J was trimmed by 1 base and V by 6 bases; bases with no gene match: 3. This CDR3 comprises 14 residues. The germline V gene has CDR1 MDHEN and CDR2 SYDVKM. CDR3: CASRIQGSNQPQHF. The DNA of the CDR3 is TGTGCCAGCAGAATACAGGGGAGCAATCAGCCCCAGCATTTT.

This clone appeared a few times. The same CDR3 arises from other DNA sequences in this sample as well. This rearrangement joins TRBV7-2 to TRBJ1-5, with TRBD1 matching over 7 bases. The length of the CDR3 is 15 residues. V dropped 5 bases and J dropped 1; count of bases not matched to a gene: 5. The germline V gene encodes CDR1 SGHTA and CDR2 FQGNSA. The CDR3 here is CASSRDSLSNQPQHF. In DNA form, the CDR3 reads TGTGCCAGCAGCCGGGACAGTTTAAGCAATCAGCCCCAGCATTTT.

This clone appeared a few times. This chain links TRBV28 with TRBJ1-1; D perhaps matches TRBD1 (6 bases). V gave up 4 bases and J gave up 4 bases, with 13 bases separating them. Per the germline V gene, CDR1 is MDHEN and CDR2 is SYDVKM. The CDR3 is 14 residues long. CDR3 coding DNA: TGTGCCAGCAGTTCAGGGGACGCTCGCACTGAAGCTTTCTTT. Amino acids: CASSSGDARTEAFF. Supplemented by reference TRBV28 and TRBJ1-1, the full variable domain reads DVKVTQSSRYLVKRTGEKVFLECVQDMDHENMFWYRQDPGLGLRLIYFSYDVKMKEKGDIPEGYSVSREKKERFSLILESASTNQTSMYLCASSSGDARTEAFFGQGTRLTVV.